This TCR beta chain appears in the sequencing data of a study of cytomegalovirus exposure and HLA in healthy donors. Regarding the study as a whole: With later analysis, a missense DCLRE1C variant became linked to TCR beta V- and J-gene trimming.

V was cut by 0 bases and J by 7 bases, with 3 bases left in between. The CDR3 totals 12 residues. Germline CDR1 reads WSHSY; CDR2 reads SAAADI. The PCR employed 60 Vbeta primers together with 13 Jbeta primers. Source study methods: Later reanalysis found 75 million to 95 million unique TCR beta chains, roughly 10 million of them shared. The data were produced by immunoSEQ multiplex PCR, yet TCRdb's version contains in-frame clones alone and is incomplete. The DNA gave D and trimming, while V, J and clone size come from that table. The table lists 43,000 or so clones, about 60% of them singletons, with around 8.7% in the top ten. To note about this clone: Its antigen is unknown.

The source of this sequence is a human donor in good health. Sequenced sample: PBMCs. The rearrangement links TRBV10-2 to TRBJ2-2; D is unclear. CDR3 loop: CASSESYGELFF. In DNA, the CDR3 is TGCGCCAGCAGTGAGTCATACGGGGAGCTGTTTTTT.